This TCR beta chain is from a study of blood T cell repertoires in COVID-19. As for the study in general: The United States, Italy and Spain provided the acute and convalescent COVID-19 samples. T cells, B-cell-depleted T cells, or PBMCs supplied cDNA or gDNA.

This CDR3 region has 15 residues. V gave up 5 bases and J gave up 2 bases; unmatched junction bases: 4. Per the germline V gene, CDR1 is SGHTA and CDR2 is FQGNSA. In the authors' workflow: Estimation of nucleated cell counts relied on the amplification of reference gene primers. Measured with immunoSEQ multiplex PCR; TCRdb has only the in-frame clones, and not every one. V and J calls and clone size follow that table, whereas D and trimming were derived from the DNA. The repertoire has fewer than 200,000 clones, 70% to 90% of them found once; the top ten carry 1.5% to 2%. The clonotype was recovered from a man in his late teens or twenties who had recovered from COVID-19. The sequencing input was peripheral blood. The chain is built from TRBV7-2 and TRBJ2-1, with 9 bases aligning to TRBD2. CDR3 in DNA: TGTGCCAGCAGCATAAGCGGGGGGCCCTACAATGAGCAGTTCTTC. It specifies CASSISGGPYNEQFF.